One TCR beta chain is described in this entry. This sample was taken from a study of cytomegalovirus exposure and HLA in healthy donors. CDR1 is KGHSH, CDR2 LQKENI, per germline. The V and J ends lost 1 base and 1 base respectively, with 10 bases between them. CDR3 length: 15 residues. The PCR employed 60 Vbeta primers together with 13 Jbeta primers. Generated by immunoSEQ multiplex PCR, the TCRdb table keeps only in-frame clones and is missing some. The sample's table shows about 200,000 clones. These donors counted as nominally healthy when sampled, but unrecorded immune exposures were likely. The origin of this receptor is a woman aged 25-40 years in good health and CMV-seropositive. Sequenced: PBMCs. The chain has TRBV18 and TRBJ2-5; D may be TRBD1 (6 bases). The CDR3 nucleotides read TGTGCCAGCTCACCACGGACAGACCGCCAAGAGACCCAGTACTTC. Translation: CASSPRTDRQETQYF. The whole variable domain, remainder taken from reference TRBV18 and TRBJ2-5, is NAGVMQNPRHLVRRRGQEARLRCSPMKGHSHVYWYRQLPEEGLKFMVYLQKENIIDESGMPKERFSAEFPKEGPSILRIQQVVRGDSAAYFCASSPRTDRQETQYFGPGTRLLVL.